The 18 T cell receptor beta chains reported below all come from one sample, sequenced in a study of blood T cells in healthy people across ages. For the second PCR, which ran for about 6 to 11 cycles, a sample-barcoded 5' primer and a J-beta primer mix were used. TCRdb passed the 5' RACE reads through MiXCR, listing each CDR3 protein once. The sample shows about 730,000 distinct CDR3 sequences, around 40% of them seen only once. Sequencing was performed on blood. The receptors were sampled from a woman between 55 and 75 years old in good health.

This clonotype was recorded a few times. This chain joins TRBV7-3 and TRBJ2-5; a weak D match, TRBD2 (7 bases). This CDR3 is built from 17 residues. CDR1 is SGHTA, CDR2 FQGTGA, per germline. Trimming cost V 1 base and J 5 bases, with 20 bases left between them. The CDR3 DNA reads TGTGCCAGCAGCTTAAGAGGGGGGGGAAGCGCGGGCGAGACCCAGTACTTC. It yields the protein CASSLRGGGSAGETQYF.

This clonotype occurred once. The rearrangement links TRBV4-2 to TRBJ2-7; TRBD2 agrees at 7 bases. V lost 0 bases to trimming and J lost 3 bases; unmatched junction nucleotides: 8. Per germline, CDR1 LGHNA and CDR2 YNFKEQ. This CDR3 has 16 amino acids. CDR3 in DNA: TGTGCCAGCAGCCAAGAAGTGAGCGGGGTTCACTACGAGCAGTACTTC. Its translation: CASSQEVSGVHYEQYF.

This clonotype was seen a few times. This sequence joins TRBV6-2 or TRBV6-3 and TRBJ2-1; D gene ambiguous. Trimming took 2 bases from V and 6 from J, leaving 5 bases between them. The CDR3 has 12 amino acids. CDR1 and CDR2 (germline): MNHEY, SVGEGT. The CDR3 bases are TGTGCCAGCAGTTACAAGGGCAATGAGCAGTTCTTC. Its translation: CASSYKGNEQFF.

The chain uses TRBV20-1 and TRBJ1-1; 7 bases fit TRBD1. The CDR3 contains 13 residues. Germline V gene lookup returns CDR1 DFQATT and CDR2 SNEGSKA (reference sequence). J was trimmed by 0 bases and V by 8 bases; bases with no gene match: 6. CDR3 in amino acids: CSTTGMLNTEAFF. CDR3 sequence (DNA): TGCAGTACGACAGGGATGTTGAACACTGAAGCTTTCTTT.

This sequence joins TRBV4-2 and TRBJ2-1, with D perhaps matching TRBD2 (5 bases). This CDR3 contains 16 residues. CDR1 is LGHNA, CDR2 YNFKEQ, per germline. The V end was cut by 0 bases, the J end by 0 bases, with 9 bases between. The chain's CDR3 is CASSQEPSLSYNEQFF. The DNA for the CDR3 is TGTGCCAGCAGCCAAGAGCCTAGCCTCTCCTACAATGAGCAGTTCTTC.

The CDR3 DNA reads TGCAGCGTTGAACAGGCTCCCTACGAGCAGTACTTC. It encodes CSVEQAPYEQYF. This rearrangement joins TRBV29-1 to TRBJ2-7; D is ambiguous. The CDR3 spans 12 residues. The germline V and J ends were trimmed by 2 bases and 2 bases, with 7 bases remaining between them. CDR1 SQVTM and CDR2 ANQGSEA come from the germline V gene.

Worth noting for this clonotype: Just one base apart from a much larger clone, this may be a read error. The chain employs TRBV5-1 and TRBJ2-7; possibly TRBD2 for D (5 bases). Germline V gene lookup returns CDR1 SGHRS and CDR2 YFSETQ. The CDR3 consists of 14 residues. V lost 3 bases, J lost 2 bases, and 12 bases lay in between. The CDR3 DNA reads TGCGCCAGCAGCTCACGAGCGGCCCCCTACGAGCAGTACTTC. It is translated as CASSSRAAPYEQYF.

The V gene is TRBV12-3 or TRBV12-4, the J gene TRBJ1-1; D is possibly TRBD1 (6 bases). The CDR3 has 14 residues. V was clipped by 8 bases and J by 4 bases, with 17 bases between them. This CDR3 is CASRRGGGSTEAFF. CDR3 nucleotides: TGTGCCAGCCGACGCGGGGGCGGGAGCACTGAAGCTTTCTTT.

This clonotype was counted between two and nine times. The V call is TRBV20-1, the J call TRBJ2-3, with 8 bases fitting TRBD2. The CDR3 contains 15 residues. V lost 5 bases to trimming and J lost 2 bases; unmatched junction nucleotides: 9. Germline CDR1 reads DFQATT; CDR2 reads SNEGSKA (reference sequence). The CDR3 loop reads CSAGGLASATDTQYF. The CDR3 coding sequence is TGCAGTGCTGGTGGACTAGCTAGTGCCACAGATACGCAGTATTTT.

This clonotype appeared many times. This sequence joins TRBV6-2 or TRBV6-3 and TRBJ2-5; D is perhaps TRBD1 or TRBD2 (5 bases each). The germline gives CDR1 MNHEY, CDR2 SVGEGT. Trimming took off 7 bases at V and 2 bases at J, with 14 bases between the two ends. The CDR3 loop spans 14 amino acids. CDR3 region: CASKVRDVQETQYF. The CDR3 nucleotides read TGTGCCAGCAAAGTCAGGGACGTACAAGAGACCCAGTACTTC.

This chain links TRBV5-1 with TRBJ1-1, with TRBD1 matching 7 bases. With V trimmed by 4 bases and J by 6 bases, 12 bases remained unmatched. CDR3 length: 15 residues. The germline CDR1 and CDR2 sequences are SGHRS and YFSETQ. The DNA of the CDR3 is TGCGCCAGCAGCCATCTCCAGGGGGGTAGGGCTGAAGCTTTCTTT. Translation: CASSHLQGGRAEAFF.

This chain links TRBV7-2 with TRBJ1-4, with D hard to call. This CDR3 is built from 13 residues. Germline V lookup: CDR1 SGHTA, CDR2 FQGNSA. Trimming took 1 base from V and 7 from J, leaving 7 bases between them. The CDR3 DNA sequence: TGTGCCAGCAGCTTAGGCGGGATTGAAAAACTGTTTTTT. Its protein product is CASSLGGIEKLFF.

This rearrangement joins TRBV5-1 to TRBJ1-2; D remains ambiguous. In germline, CDR1 is SGHRS, CDR2 YFSETQ. Between the trimmed V and J ends, which lost 5 bases and 4 bases, there was a span of 3 bases. The CDR3 consists of 10 residues. The CDR3 bases are TGCGCCAGCAGGCCCTATGGCTACACCTTC. This codes for CASRPYGYTF.

The rearrangement joins TRBV29-1 to TRBJ1-1; TRBD1 matches at 7 bases. Germline V gene lookup returns CDR1 SQVTM and CDR2 ANQGSEA. The V gene end was trimmed by 7 bases and the J gene end by 7 bases; junction bases not matched to a gene: 9. This CDR3 is built from 12 residues. The CDR3 nucleotides are TGCAGCGCTATGCAGGGGGGGATTGAAGCTTTCTTT. Amino acid sequence: CSAMQGGIEAFF.

About this clonotype itself: An end of the junction differs from the germline gene, which may be a read error. This rearrangement joins TRBV3-1 to TRBJ2-2, with TRBD2 matching 11 bases. CDR1 and CDR2 (germline): LGHDT, YNNKEL (reference sequence). CDR3 length: 17 amino acids. CDR3 nucleotides: TGTGCCGGCAGTCAGACTAGCGGGAACCCGAACACCGGGGAGCTGTTTTTT. It translates to CAGSQTSGNPNTGELFF.

The J gene is TRBJ1-1, the V gene TRBV20-1; 9 nucleotides line up with TRBD1. Germline V gene lookup returns CDR1 DFQATT and CDR2 SNEGSKA (reference sequence). The trim removed 0 bases at V and 3 bases at J, leaving 8 bases unmatched. The CDR3 sequence is 16 residues long. In nucleotides, the CDR3 is TGCAGTGCTAGAGATAAAACAGGGGGCCCCCACACTGAAGCTTTCTTT. Translating it yields CSARDKTGGPHTEAFF.

In regard to this clonotype: One end of the junction is discordant with germline, which a read error may explain. The chain carries TRBV5-1 and TRBJ2-1; 7 nucleotides match TRBD1. Germline V lookup: CDR1 SGHRS, CDR2 YFSETQ. The CDR3 totals 15 residues. The CDR3 DNA reads as TGCGCCAGTAGCTTGGGTGACAGGGAGACCAATGAGCAGTTCTTC. Encoded protein: CASSLGDRETNEQFF. The full variable domain, rest sourced from reference TRBV5-1 and TRBJ2-1, is KAGVTQTPRYLIKTRGQQVTLSCSPISGHRSVSWYQQTPGQGLQFLFEYFSETQRNKGNFPGRFSGRQFSNSRSEMNVSTLELGDSALYLCASSLGDRETNEQFFGPGTRLTVL.

The chain links TRBV5-1 to TRBJ2-1, with D hard to call. The V and J ends lost 0 bases and 10 bases respectively, with 5 bases between them. From germline, CDR1 is SGHRS and CDR2 YFSETQ. This CDR3 region has 11 residues. DNA of the CDR3: TGCGCCAGCAGCTTGGCCCAGGAGCAGTTCTTC. This gives the protein CASSLAQEQFF.